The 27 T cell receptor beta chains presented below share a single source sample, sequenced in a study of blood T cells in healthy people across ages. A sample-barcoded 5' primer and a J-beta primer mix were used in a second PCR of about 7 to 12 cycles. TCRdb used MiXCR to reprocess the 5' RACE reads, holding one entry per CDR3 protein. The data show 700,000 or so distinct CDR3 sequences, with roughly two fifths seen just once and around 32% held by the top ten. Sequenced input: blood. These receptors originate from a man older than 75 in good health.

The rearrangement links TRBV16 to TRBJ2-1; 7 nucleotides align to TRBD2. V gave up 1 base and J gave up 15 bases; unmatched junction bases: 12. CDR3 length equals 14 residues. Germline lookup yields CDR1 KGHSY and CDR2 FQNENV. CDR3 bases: TGTGCCAGCAGCCAATTGACTAGCCCCATCCGGCCGTTCTTC. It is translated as CASSQLTSPIRPFF.

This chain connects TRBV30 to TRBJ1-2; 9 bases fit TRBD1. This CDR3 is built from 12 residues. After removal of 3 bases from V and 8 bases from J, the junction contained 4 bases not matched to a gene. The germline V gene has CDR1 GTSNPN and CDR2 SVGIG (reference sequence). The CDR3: CAWRPTGGGYTF. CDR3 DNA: TGTGCCTGGAGGCCTACAGGGGGCGGCTACACCTTC.

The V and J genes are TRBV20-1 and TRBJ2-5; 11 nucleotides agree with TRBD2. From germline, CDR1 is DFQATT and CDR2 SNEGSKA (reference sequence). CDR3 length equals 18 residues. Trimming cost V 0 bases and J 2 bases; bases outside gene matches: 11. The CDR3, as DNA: TGCAGTGCTAGAGACGACCAAGGGACTAGCGGTTTTCAAGAGACCCAGTACTTC. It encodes CSARDDQGTSGFQETQYF.

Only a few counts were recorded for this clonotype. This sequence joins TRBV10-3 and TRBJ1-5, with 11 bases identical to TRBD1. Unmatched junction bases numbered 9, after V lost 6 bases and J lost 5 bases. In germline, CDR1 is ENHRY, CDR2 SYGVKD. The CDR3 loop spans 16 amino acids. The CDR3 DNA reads TGTGCCATCAGCGAAGACGGGACAGGGGGTTATCAGCCCCAGCATTTT. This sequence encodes CAISEDGTGGYQPQHF.

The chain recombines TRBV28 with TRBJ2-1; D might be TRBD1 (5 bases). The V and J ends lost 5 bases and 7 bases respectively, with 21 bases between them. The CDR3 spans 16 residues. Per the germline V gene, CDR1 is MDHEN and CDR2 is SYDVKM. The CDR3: CASSPAGLPGLNEQFF. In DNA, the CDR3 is TGTGCCAGCAGTCCCGCCGGCCTCCCAGGGTTAAATGAGCAGTTCTTC.

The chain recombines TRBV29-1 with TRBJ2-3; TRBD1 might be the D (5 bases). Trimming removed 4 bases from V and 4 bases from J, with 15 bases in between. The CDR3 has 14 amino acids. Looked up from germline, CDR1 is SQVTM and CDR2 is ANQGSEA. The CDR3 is CSVVVRVGADTQYF. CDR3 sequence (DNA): TGCAGCGTTGTTGTCAGGGTGGGCGCAGATACGCAGTATTTT.

CDR3 in amino acids: CAWSESSKGISYEQYF. The CDR3 coding sequence is TGTGCCTGGAGTGAAAGTTCAAAGGGAATCTCCTACGAGCAGTACTTC. V is TRBV30 and J is TRBJ2-7; no clear D. V was trimmed by 1 base and J by 0 bases, leaving 16 bases between them. Germline CDR1 GTSNPN, CDR2 SVGIG (reference sequence). There are 16 residues in the CDR3. Combining the CDR3 with reference TRBV30 and TRBJ2-7 gives the whole variable domain SQTIHQWPATLVQPVGSPLSLECTVEGTSNPNLYWYRQAAGRGLQLLFYSVGIGQISSEVPQNLSASRPQDRQFILSSKKLLLSDSGFYLCAWSESSKGISYEQYFGPGTRLTVT.

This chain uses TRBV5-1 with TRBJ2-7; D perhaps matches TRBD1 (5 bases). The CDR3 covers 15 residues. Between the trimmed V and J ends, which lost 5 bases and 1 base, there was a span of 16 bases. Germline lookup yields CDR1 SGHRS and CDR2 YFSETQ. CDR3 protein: CASRNGAAPSYEQYF. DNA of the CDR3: TGCGCCAGCAGGAATGGGGCAGCCCCTTCCTACGAGCAGTACTTC.

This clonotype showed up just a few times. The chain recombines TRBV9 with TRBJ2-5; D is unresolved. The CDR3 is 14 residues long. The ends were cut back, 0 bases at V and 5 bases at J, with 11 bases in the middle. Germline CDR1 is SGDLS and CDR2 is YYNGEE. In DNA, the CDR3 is TGTGCCAGCAGCGTAGGCGGTGGGCGGGAGACCCAGTACTTC. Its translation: CASSVGGGRETQYF.

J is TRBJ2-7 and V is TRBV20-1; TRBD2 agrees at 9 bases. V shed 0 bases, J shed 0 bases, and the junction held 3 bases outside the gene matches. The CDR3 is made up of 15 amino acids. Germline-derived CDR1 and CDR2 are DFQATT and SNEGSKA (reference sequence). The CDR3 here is CSARELAGNSYEQYF. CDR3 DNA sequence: TGCAGTGCTAGAGAACTAGCGGGCAACTCCTACGAGCAGTACTTC.

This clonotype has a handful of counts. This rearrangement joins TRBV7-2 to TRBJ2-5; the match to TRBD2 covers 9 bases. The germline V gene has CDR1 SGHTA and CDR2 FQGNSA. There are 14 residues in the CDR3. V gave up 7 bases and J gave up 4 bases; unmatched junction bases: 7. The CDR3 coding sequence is TGTGCCAGCACCCTAGCGGGGTCGATAGAGACCCAGTACTTC. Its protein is CASTLAGSIETQYF.

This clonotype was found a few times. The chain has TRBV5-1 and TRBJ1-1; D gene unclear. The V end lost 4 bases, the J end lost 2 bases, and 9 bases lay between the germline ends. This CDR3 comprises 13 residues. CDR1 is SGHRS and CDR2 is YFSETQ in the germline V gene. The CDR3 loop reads CASSHSQNTEAFF. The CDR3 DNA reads TGCGCCAGCAGCCACTCACAAAACACTGAAGCTTTCTTT.

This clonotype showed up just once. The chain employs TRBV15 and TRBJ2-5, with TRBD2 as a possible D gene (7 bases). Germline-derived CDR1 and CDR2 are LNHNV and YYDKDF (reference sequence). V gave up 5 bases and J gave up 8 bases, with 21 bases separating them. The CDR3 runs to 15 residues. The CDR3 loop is CATSGVGGRLATQYF. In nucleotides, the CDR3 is TGTGCCACCAGCGGGGTCGGGGGGCGGCTAGCCACCCAGTACTTC. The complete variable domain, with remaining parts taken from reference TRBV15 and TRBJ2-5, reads DAMVIQNPRYQVTQFGKPVTLSCSQTLNHNVMYWYQQKSSQAPKLLFHYYDKDFNNEADTPDNFQSRRPNTSFCFLDIRSPGLGDTAMYLCATSGVGGRLATQYFGPGTRLLVL.

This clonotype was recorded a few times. This CDR3 is CASSYSLERSNEQFF. CDR3 bases: TGTGCCAGCAGTTACTCTCTCGAGAGAAGCAATGAGCAGTTCTTC. V is TRBV6-2 or TRBV6-3 and J is TRBJ2-1, with D uncertain. Germline V CDR1 and CDR2: MNHEY, SVGEGT. V lost 0 bases and J 6 bases, leaving 12 bases between the germline ends. This CDR3 contains 15 residues.

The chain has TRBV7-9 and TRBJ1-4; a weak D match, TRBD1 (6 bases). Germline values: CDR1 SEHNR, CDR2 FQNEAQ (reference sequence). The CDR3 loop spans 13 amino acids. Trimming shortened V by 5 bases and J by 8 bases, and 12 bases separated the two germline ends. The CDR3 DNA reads TGTGCCAGCAGCCGAGGGGGGCTCGAAAAACTGTTTTTT. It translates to CASSRGGLEKLFF.

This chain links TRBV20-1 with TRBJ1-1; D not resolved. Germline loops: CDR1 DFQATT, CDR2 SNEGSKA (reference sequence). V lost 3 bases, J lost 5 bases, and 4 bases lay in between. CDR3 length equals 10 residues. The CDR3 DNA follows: TGCAGTGCTAGCTATACTGAAGCTTTCTTT. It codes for CSASYTEAFF.

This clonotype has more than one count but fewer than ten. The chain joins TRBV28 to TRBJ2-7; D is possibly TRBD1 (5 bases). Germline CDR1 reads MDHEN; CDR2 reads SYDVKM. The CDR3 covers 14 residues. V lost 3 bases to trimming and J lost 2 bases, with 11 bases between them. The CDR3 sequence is CASSLGQATYEQYF. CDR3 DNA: TGTGCCAGCAGTTTGGGGCAGGCGACCTACGAGCAGTACTTC.

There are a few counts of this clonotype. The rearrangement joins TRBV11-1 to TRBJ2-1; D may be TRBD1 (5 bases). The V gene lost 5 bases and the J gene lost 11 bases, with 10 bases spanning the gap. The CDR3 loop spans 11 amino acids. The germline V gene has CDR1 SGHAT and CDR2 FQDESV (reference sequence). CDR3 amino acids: CASSHAGKQFF. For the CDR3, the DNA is TGTGCCAGCAGCCATGCAGGGAAGCAGTTCTTC.

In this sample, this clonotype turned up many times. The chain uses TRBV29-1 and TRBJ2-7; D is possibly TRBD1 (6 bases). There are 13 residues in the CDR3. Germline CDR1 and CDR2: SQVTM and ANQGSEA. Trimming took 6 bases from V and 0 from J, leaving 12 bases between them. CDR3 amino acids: CSVKGTSSYEQYF. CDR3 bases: TGCAGCGTGAAAGGGACATCCTCCTACGAGCAGTACTTC.

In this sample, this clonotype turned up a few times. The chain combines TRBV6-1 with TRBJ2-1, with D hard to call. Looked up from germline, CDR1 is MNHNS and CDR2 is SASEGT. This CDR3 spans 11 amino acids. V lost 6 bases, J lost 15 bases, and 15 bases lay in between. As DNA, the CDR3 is TGTGCCAGCAGCGAGACACCCAGCCCGTTCTTC. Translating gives CASSETPSPFF.

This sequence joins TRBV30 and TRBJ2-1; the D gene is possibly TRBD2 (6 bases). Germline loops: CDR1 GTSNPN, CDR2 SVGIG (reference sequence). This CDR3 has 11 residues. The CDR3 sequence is CTRTTYNEQFF. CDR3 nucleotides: TGTACCCGGACTACCTACAATGAGCAGTTCTTC.

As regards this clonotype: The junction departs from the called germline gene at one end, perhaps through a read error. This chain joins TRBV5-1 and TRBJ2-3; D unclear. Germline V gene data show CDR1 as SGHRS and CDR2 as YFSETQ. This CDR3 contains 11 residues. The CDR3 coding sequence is TGCGCCAGCAGCTTGGGAGATACGCGGTATTTT. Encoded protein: CASSLGDTRYF.

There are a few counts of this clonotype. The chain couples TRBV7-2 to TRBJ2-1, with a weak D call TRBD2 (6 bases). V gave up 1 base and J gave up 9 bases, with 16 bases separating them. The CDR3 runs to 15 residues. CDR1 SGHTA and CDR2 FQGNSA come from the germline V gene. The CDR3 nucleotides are TGTGCCAGCAGCTTAGTAGCGGCCTCACGAGGTGAGCAGTTCTTC. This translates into CASSLVAASRGEQFF.

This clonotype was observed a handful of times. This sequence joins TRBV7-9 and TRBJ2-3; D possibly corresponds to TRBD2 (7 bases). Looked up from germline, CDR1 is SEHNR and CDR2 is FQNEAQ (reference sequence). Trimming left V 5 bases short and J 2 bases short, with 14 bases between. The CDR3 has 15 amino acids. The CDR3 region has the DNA TGTGCCAGCAGCAGGGGGGGCAGACTCACAGATACGCAGTATTTT. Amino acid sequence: CASSRGGRLTDTQYF.

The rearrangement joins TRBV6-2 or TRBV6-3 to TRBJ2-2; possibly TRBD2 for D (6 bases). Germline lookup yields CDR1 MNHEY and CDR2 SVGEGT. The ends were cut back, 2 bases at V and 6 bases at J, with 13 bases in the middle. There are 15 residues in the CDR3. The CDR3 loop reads CASSYTGTGAGELFF. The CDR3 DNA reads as TGTGCCAGCAGTTACACCGGGACGGGGGCCGGGGAGCTGTTTTTT.

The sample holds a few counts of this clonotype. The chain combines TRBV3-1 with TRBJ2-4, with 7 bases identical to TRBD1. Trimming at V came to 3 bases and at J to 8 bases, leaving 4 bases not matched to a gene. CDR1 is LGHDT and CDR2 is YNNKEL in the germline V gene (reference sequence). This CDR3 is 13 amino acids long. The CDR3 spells CASSQRGPDIQYF. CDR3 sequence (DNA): TGTGCCAGCAGCCAGAGGGGGCCTGACATTCAGTACTTC.

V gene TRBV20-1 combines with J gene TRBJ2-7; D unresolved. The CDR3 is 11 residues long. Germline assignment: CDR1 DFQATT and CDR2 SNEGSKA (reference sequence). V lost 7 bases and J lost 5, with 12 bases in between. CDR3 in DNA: TGCAGTGTTTCTCCGCTCCACGAGCAGTACTTC. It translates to CSVSPLHEQYF.